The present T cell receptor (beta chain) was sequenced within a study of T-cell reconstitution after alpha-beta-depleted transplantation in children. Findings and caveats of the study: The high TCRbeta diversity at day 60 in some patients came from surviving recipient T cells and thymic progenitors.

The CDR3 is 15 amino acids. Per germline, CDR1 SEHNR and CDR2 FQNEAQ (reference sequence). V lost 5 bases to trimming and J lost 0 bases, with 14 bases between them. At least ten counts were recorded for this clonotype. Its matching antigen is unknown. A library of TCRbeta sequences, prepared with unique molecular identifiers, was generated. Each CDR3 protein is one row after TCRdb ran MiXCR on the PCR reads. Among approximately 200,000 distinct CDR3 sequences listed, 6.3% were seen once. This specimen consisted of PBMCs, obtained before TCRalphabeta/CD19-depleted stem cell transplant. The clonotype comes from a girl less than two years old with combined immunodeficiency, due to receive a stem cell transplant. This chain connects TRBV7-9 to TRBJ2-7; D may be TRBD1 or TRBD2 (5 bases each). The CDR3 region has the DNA TGTGCCAGCAGCCGAGGGACCTACAGCTCCTACGAGCAGTACTTC. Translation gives CASSRGTYSSYEQYF.